These 5 T cell receptor beta chains were all obtained from the same sample, sequenced in a study of T cells in Graves' hyperthyroidism and ophthalmopathy. The CDR3 regions of TCR beta were amplified from RNA transcripts. A first-round RT-PCR of the TCR CDR3 used the HTBI primer set. TCRdb analysed the multiplex PCR reads with MiXCR anew, one entry per CDR3 protein. Here the sample spans under 400,000 distinct CDR3 sequences, about 13% being singletons. The source material was blood. The receptors originated from a woman aged 18-35 years with Graves' hyperthyroidism.

This clonotype was seen at least ten times. The CDR3 region is CASAPASYMNTEAFF. For the CDR3, the DNA is TGTGCCAGCGCCCCGGCGTCCTACATGAACACTGAAGCTTTCTTT. This rearrangement joins TRBV6-1 to TRBJ1-1; D not resolved. CDR1 is MNHNS, CDR2 SASEGT, per germline. Trimming left V 8 bases short and J 0 bases short, with 16 bases between. CDR3 length: 15 amino acids.

This clonotype was detected many times. The V gene is TRBV3-1, the J gene TRBJ1-5; no firm D call. Germline V lookup: CDR1 LGHDT, CDR2 YNNKEL (reference sequence). Between the trimmed V and J ends, which lost 0 bases and 2 bases, there was a span of 5 bases. CDR3 length equals 14 residues. For the CDR3, the DNA is TGTGCCAGCAGCCAAGATACGGGCAATCAGCCCCAGCATTTT. Protein: CASSQDTGNQPQHF.

In this sample, this clonotype turned up many times. The chain has TRBV12-3 or TRBV12-4 and TRBJ2-1; the match to TRBD1 covers 9 bases. The CDR3 runs to 16 residues. J was trimmed by 1 base and V by 6 bases; bases with no gene match: 7. CDR3 sequence (DNA): TGTGCCAGCAGGACCGGGACAGGGCCTTCCTACAATGAGCAGTTCTTC. Translating gives CASRTGTGPSYNEQFF.

Points on this clonotype: Given a much more abundant clone one base away, this may be a read error. J is TRBJ1-1 and V is TRBV20-1; 7 positions match TRBD1. This CDR3 has 15 amino acids. Per germline, CDR1 DFQATT and CDR2 SNEGSKA (reference sequence). This CDR3 reads CSAREQGSVNAEAFF. CDR3 coding DNA: TGCAGTGCTAGGGAACAGGGGAGTGTGAACGCTGAAGCTTTCTTT.

This clonotype was observed a handful of times. V gene TRBV11-2 combines with J gene TRBJ2-7; D is possibly TRBD2 (5 bases). The length of the CDR3 is 17 residues. The V gene's germline CDR1 is SGHAT and CDR2 FQNNGV. Trimming pared 0 bases from V and 1 base from J, leaving 16 bases between. The CDR3 protein is CASSLDPERVESYEQYF. The DNA of the CDR3 is TGTGCCAGCAGCTTAGATCCGGAGAGGGTAGAATCCTACGAGCAGTACTTC. Supplemented by reference TRBV11-2 and TRBJ2-7, the full variable domain reads EAGVAQSPRYKIIEKRQSVAFWCNPISGHATLYWYQQILGQGPKLLIQFQNNGVVDDSQLPKDRFSAERLKGVDSTLKIQPAKLEDSAVYLCASSLDPERVESYEQYFGPGTRLTVT.